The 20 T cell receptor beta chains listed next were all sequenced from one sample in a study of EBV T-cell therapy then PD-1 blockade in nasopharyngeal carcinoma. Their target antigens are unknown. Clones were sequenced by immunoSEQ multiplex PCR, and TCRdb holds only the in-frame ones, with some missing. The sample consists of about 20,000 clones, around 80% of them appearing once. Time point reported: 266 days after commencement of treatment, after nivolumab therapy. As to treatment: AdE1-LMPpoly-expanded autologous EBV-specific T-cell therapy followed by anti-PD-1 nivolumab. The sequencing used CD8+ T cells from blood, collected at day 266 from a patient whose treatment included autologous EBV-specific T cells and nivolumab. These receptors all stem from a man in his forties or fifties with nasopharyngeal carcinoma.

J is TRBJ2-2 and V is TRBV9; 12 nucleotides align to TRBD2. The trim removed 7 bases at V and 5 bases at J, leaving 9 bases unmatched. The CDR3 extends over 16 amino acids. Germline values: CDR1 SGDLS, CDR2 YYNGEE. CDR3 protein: CASFPSGGAPTGELFF. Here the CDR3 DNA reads TGTGCCAGCTTTCCTAGCGGGGGGGCCCCTACCGGGGAGCTGTTTTTT.

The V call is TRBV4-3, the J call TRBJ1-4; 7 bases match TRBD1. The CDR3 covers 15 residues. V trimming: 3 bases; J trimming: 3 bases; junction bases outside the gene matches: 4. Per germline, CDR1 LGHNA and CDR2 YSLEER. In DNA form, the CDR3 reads TGCGCCAGCAGCCAGCCCACAGGGGCTAATGAAAAACTGTTTTTT. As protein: CASSQPTGANEKLFF.

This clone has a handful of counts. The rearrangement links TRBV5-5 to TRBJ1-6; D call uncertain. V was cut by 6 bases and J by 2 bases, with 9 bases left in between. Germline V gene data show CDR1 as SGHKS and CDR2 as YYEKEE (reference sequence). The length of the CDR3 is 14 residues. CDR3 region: CASTDPAYNSPLHF. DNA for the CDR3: TGTGCCAGCACGGACCCGGCCTATAATTCACCCCTCCACTTT.

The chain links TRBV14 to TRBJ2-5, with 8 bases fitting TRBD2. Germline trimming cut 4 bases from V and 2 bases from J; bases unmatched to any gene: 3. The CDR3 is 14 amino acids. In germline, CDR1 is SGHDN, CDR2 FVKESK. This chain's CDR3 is CASSPREGQETQYF. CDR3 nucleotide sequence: TGTGCCAGCAGCCCTCGGGAGGGGCAAGAGACCCAGTACTTC.

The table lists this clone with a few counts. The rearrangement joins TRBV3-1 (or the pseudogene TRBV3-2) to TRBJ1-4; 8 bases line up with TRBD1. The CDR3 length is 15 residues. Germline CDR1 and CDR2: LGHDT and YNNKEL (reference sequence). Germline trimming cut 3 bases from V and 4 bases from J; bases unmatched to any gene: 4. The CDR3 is CASSQPGQDNEKLFF. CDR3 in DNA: TGTGCCAGCAGCCAGCCGGGACAGGATAATGAAAAACTGTTTTTT.

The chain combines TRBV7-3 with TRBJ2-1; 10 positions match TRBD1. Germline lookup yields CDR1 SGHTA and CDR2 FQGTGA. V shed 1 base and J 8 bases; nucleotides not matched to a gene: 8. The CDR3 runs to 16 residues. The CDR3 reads CASSLIGTGVFDEQFF. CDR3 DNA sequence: TGTGCCAGCAGCTTAATCGGGACAGGGGTCTTCGATGAGCAGTTCTTC.

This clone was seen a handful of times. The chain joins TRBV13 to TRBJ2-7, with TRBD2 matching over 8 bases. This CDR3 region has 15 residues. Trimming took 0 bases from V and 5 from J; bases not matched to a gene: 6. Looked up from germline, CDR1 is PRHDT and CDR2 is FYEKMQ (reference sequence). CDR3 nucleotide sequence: TGTGCCAGCAGCTTAGGAGGAGCGGGGGCCCACGAGCAGTACTTC. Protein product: CASSLGGAGAHEQYF.

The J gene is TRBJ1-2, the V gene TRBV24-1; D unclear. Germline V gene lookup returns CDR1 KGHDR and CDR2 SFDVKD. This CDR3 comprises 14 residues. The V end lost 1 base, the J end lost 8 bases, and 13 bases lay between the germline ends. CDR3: CATSDFHTVGGYTF. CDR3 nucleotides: TGTGCCACCAGTGATTTTCATACGGTGGGCGGCTACACCTTC.

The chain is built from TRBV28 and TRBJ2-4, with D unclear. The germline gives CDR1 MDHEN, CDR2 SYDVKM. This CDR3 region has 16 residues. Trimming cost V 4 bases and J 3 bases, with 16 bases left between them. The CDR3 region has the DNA TGTGCCAGCAGTTCCATTCGAACAGAAAGCAAAAACATTCAGTACTTC. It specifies CASSSIRTESKNIQYF. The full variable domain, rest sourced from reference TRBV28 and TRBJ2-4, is DVKVTQSSRYLVKRTGEKVFLECVQDMDHENMFWYRQDPGLGLRLIYFSYDVKMKEKGDIPEGYSVSREKKERFSLILESASTNQTSMYLCASSSIRTESKNIQYFGAGTRLSVL.

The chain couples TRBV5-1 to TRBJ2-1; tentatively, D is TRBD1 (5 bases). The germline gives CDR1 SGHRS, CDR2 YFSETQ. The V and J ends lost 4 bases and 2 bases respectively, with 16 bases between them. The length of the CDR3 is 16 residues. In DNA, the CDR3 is TGCGCCAGCAGCCTTATGGGGCTCCCCGCCTACAATGAGCAGTTCTTC. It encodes CASSLMGLPAYNEQFF.

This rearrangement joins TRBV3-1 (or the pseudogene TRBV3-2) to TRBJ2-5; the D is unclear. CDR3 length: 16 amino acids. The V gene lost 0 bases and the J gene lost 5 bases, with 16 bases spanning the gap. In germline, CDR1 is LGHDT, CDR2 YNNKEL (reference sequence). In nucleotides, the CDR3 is TGTGCCAGCAGCCAAGATCAACCAGCCTCTCGTGAGACCCAGTACTTC. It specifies CASSQDQPASRETQYF.

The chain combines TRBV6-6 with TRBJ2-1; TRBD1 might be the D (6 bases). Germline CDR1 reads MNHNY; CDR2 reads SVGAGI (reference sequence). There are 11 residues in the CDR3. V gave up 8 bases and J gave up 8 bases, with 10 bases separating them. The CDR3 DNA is TGTGCCAGCGGGGGCGCTTATGAGCAGTTCTTC. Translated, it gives CASGGAYEQFF.

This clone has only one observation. The CDR3 DNA sequence: TGTGCCAGCAGTCGGAGTAGGGACAGCCGATTCTATGGCTACACCTTC. It encodes CASSRSRDSRFYGYTF. The rearrangement uses TRBV6-2 or TRBV6-3 and TRBJ1-2; TRBD1 matches 7 bases. This CDR3 comprises 16 residues. V shed 5 bases, J shed 4 bases, and the junction held 13 bases outside the gene matches. Germline CDR1 is MNHEY and CDR2 is SVGEGT.

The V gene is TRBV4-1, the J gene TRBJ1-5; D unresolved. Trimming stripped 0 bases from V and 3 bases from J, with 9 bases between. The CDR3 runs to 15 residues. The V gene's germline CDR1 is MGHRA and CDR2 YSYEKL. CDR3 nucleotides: TGCGCCAGCAGCCAAGATAGGCGTCTCAATCAGCCCCAGCATTTT. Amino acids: CASSQDRRLNQPQHF.

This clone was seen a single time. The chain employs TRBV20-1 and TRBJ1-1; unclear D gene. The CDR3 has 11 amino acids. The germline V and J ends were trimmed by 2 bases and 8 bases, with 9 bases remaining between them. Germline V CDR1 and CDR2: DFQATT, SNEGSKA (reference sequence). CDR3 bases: TGCAGTGCTAGACGATACCAGGAAGCTTTCTTT. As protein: CSARRYQEAFF.

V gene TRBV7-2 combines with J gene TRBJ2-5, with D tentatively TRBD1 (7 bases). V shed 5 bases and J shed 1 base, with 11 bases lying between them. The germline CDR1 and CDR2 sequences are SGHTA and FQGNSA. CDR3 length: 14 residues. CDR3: CASSPRDSQETQYF. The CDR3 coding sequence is TGTGCCAGCAGCCCGCGGGACAGCCAAGAGACCCAGTACTTC. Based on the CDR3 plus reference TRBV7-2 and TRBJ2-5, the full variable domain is GAGVSQSPSNKVTEKGKDVELRCDPISGHTALYWYRQSLGQGLEFLIYFQGNSAPDKSGLPSDRFSAERTGGSVSTLTIQRTQQEDSAVYLCASSPRDSQETQYFGPGTRLLVL.

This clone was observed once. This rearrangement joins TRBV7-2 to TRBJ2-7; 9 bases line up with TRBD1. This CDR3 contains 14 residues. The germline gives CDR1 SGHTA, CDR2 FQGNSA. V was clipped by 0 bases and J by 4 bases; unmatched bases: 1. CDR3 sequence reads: CASSLAGTGYEQYF. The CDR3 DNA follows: TGTGCCAGCAGCTTAGCGGGGACAGGGTACGAGCAGTACTTC.

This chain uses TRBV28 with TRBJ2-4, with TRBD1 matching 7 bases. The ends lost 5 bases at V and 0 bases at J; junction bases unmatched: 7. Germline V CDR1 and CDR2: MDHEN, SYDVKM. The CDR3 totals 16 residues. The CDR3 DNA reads TGTGCCAGCAGTCCACAGGGGACCCTAGCCAAAAACATTCAGTACTTC. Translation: CASSPQGTLAKNIQYF.

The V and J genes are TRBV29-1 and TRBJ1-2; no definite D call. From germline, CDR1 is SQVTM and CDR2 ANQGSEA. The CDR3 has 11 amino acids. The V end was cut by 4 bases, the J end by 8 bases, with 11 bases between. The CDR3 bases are TGCAGCGTTGGAGCGGGGTTAGGCTACACCTTC. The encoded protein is CSVGAGLGYTF.

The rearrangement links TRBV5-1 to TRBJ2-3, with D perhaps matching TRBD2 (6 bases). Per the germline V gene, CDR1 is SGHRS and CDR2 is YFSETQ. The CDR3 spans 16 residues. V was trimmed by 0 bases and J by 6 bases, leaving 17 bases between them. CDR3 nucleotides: TGCGCCAGCAGCTTGGGGGACTCCATTACTGGCGATACGCAGTATTTT. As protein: CASSLGDSITGDTQYF.